This passage covers 7 T cell receptor beta chains from one sample sequenced in a study of CD8 T cells in Susac syndrome. An amount of RNA that ranged from about 0.45 to 1 ug was reverse transcribed with random hexamers. One entry per CDR3 protein results from TCRdb running MiXCR on the immunoSEQ multiplex PCR reads. This sample has 80,000 or so distinct CDR3 sequences, with over 90% found just once. The material sequenced was CD8+ T cells from PBMCs. These receptors came from a human donor in good health.

The chain carries TRBV27 and TRBJ2-1, with D uncertain. CDR1 is MNHEY, CDR2 SMNVEV, per germline (reference sequence). The CDR3 is 14 residues long. Deletions cut 2 bases from V and 0 bases from J, with 5 bases between. The CDR3 protein is CASSLGISYNEQFF. The DNA of the CDR3 is TGTGCCAGCAGTTTAGGGATCTCCTACAATGAGCAGTTCTTC.

The rearrangement joins TRBV29-1 to TRBJ2-4; D remains ambiguous. Germline values: CDR1 SQVTM, CDR2 ANQGSEA. The CDR3 is 13 amino acids. Trimming removed 4 bases from V and 3 bases from J, with 10 bases in between. Written as DNA, the CDR3 is TGCAGCGTTGTTAGCTCTATCAAAAACATTCAGTACTTC. This translates into CSVVSSIKNIQYF.

V usage is TRBV9 and J usage is TRBJ2-7; D is perhaps TRBD1 or TRBD2 (5 bases each). Trimming took off 4 bases at V and 2 bases at J, with 13 bases between the two ends. The CDR3 spans 14 residues. Germline CDR1 SGDLS, CDR2 YYNGEE. For the CDR3, the DNA is TGTGCCAGCAGCCGGGACGGGACGACCTACGAGCAGTACTTC. Translating it yields CASSRDGTTYEQYF.

The chain uses TRBV27 and TRBJ1-5; D may be TRBD1 (6 bases). The CDR3 is 12 residues long. The V gene's germline CDR1 is MNHEY and CDR2 SMNVEV (reference sequence). The germline V and J ends were trimmed by 8 bases and 1 base, with 6 bases remaining between them. The CDR3 reads CASGGSNQPQHF. CDR3 in DNA: TGTGCCAGCGGGGGCAGCAATCAGCCCCAGCATTTT.

The chain recombines TRBV7-6 with TRBJ2-3; no definite D call. Trimming removed 2 bases from V and 4 bases from J, with 10 bases in between. The germline gives CDR1 SGHVS, CDR2 FNYEAQ. The CDR3 has 14 amino acids. The CDR3 sequence is CASSLSSSPDTQYF. The CDR3 nucleotides are TGTGCCAGCAGCTTATCTTCATCCCCAGATACGCAGTATTTT.

The chain uses TRBV6-5 and TRBJ2-1; either TRBD1 or TRBD2 may supply D (5 bases each). V was trimmed by 6 bases and J by 10 bases, leaving 16 bases between them. The germline V gene has CDR1 MNHEY and CDR2 SVGAGI. The CDR3 extends over 13 amino acids. The DNA of the CDR3 is TGTGCCAGCAGACCGGGACCCCTCCTGGAGCAGTTCTTC. Translated, it gives CASRPGPLLEQFF.

The rearrangement links TRBV4-1 to TRBJ2-1; D possibly corresponds to TRBD1 (6 bases). Germline CDR1 reads MGHRA; CDR2 reads YSYEKL. The CDR3 loop spans 16 amino acids. V lost 3 bases, J lost 0 bases, and 12 bases lay in between. The CDR3 loop reads CASSHHRASSYNEQFF. The CDR3 nucleotides are TGCGCCAGCAGCCACCACAGGGCAAGCTCCTACAATGAGCAGTTCTTC.